The source of this T cell receptor (beta chain) is a study of CD8+CD57+ T cells in acquired aplastic anemia. Study details: Sorting CD4+ and CD8+ cells gave DNA averaging approximately 3 ug.

As regards this clonotype: The conserved final phenylalanine or tryptophan is absent from the CDR3, which likely points to a read error.

CD8+CD57+ cell expansion had been shown by flow cytometry in patients chosen for sequencing. Blood came from patients not yet given any therapy. Genomic DNA, serving as template, underwent TCR beta VDJ and CDR3 profiling. Via MiXCR, TCRdb re-called the reads, giving one row per CDR3 protein. The sample lists fewer than 200,000 distinct CDR3 sequences; around 50% were seen once. Germline CDR1 is SGHKS and CDR2 is YYEKEE (reference sequence). Trimming took 4 bases from V and 0 from J, leaving 7 bases between them. There are 14 residues in the CDR3. This chain links TRBV5-5 with TRBJ2-2; TRBD1 might be the D (6 bases). The sequence was collected from a human donor with aplastic anemia. The sample was sorted CD4+, CD8+, or CD8+CD57+ T cells (not recorded which) from PBMCs. CDR3 nucleotides: TGTGCCAGCAGCGGGGGCCCGAACACCGGGGAGCTGTTTCTT. Its protein product is CASSGGPNTGELFL.